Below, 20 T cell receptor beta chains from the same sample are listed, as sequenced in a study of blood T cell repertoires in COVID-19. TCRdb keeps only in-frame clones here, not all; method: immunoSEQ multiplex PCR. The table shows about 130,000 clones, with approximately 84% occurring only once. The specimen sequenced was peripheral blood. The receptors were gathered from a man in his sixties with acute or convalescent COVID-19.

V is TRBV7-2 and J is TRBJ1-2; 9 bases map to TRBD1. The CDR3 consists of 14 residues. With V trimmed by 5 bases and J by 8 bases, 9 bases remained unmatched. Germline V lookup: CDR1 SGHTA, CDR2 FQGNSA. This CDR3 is CASSPARTGVGYTF. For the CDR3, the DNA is TGTGCCAGCAGCCCCGCCCGGACAGGGGTCGGCTACACCTTC.

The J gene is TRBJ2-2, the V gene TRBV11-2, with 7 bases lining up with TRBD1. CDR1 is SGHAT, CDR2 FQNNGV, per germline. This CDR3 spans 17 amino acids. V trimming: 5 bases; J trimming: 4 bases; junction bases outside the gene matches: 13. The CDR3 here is CASSRLRGQTATGELFF. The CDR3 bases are TGTGCCAGCAGCCGGTTGAGGGGGCAGACGGCCACCGGGGAGCTGTTTTTT.

As DNA, the CDR3 is TGTGCCAGCAGCTTAGATTCCAGCGGGGTGGTGCAGTACTTC. Its protein product is CASSLDSSGVVQYF. J is TRBJ2-7 and V is TRBV11-2; 7 nucleotides agree with TRBD2. The J segment lost 9 bases and the V segment lost 0 bases, leaving 8 bases of the junction unmatched. The CDR3 totals 14 residues. The germline V gene encodes CDR1 SGHAT and CDR2 FQNNGV.

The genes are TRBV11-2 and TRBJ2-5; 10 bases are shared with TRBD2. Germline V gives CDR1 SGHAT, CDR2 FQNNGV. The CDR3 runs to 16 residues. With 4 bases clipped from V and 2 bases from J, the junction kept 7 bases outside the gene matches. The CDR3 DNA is TGTGCCAGCAGCTCTCTAAGCGGGGGGGAACAAGAGACCCAGTACTTC. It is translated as CASSSLSGGEQETQYF.

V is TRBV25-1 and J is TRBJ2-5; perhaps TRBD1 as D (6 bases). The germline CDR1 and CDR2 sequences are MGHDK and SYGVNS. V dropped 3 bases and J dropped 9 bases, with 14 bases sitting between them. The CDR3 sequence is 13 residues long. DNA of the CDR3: TGTGCCAGCAGTGATTCGGCCTCAGGGGCCCAGTACTTC. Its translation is CASSDSASGAQYF.

The CDR3 spells CASSEATGRYGYTF. The DNA for the CDR3 is TGTGCCAGCAGTGAAGCGACGGGTCGGTATGGCTACACCTTC. This chain links TRBV6-1 with TRBJ1-2; D gene ambiguous. Germline values: CDR1 MNHNS, CDR2 SASEGT. Trimming shortened V by 0 bases and J by 5 bases, and 10 bases separated the two germline ends. The CDR3 sequence is 14 residues long.

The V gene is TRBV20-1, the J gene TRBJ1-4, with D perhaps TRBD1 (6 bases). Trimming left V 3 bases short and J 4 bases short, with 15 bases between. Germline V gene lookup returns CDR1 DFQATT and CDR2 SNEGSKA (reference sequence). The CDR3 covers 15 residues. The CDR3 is CSASFQRGNNEKLFF. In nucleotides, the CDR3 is TGCAGTGCTAGTTTTCAGAGGGGGAATAATGAAAAACTGTTTTTT.

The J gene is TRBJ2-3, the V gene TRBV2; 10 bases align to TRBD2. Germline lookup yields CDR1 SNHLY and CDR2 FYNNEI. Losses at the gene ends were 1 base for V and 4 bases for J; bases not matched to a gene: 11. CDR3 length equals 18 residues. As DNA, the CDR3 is TGTGCCAGCAGTGAAGAAGCGGGGGGGCCTTTTATCTCAGATACGCAGTATTTT. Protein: CASSEEAGGPFISDTQYF.

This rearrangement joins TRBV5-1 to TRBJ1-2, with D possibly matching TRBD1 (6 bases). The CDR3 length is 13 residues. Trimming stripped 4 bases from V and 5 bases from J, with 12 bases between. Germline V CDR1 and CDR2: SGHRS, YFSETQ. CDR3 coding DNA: TGCGCCAGCAGCGTCGGACAGTCATATGGCTACACCTTC. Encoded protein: CASSVGQSYGYTF.

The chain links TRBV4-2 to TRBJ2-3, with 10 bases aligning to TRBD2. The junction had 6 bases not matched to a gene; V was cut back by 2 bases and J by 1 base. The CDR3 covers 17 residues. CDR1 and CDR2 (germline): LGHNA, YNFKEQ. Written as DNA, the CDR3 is TGTGCCAGCAGCCAAACATTAGCGGGGGGCGGCACAGATACGCAGTATTTT. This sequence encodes CASSQTLAGGGTDTQYF.

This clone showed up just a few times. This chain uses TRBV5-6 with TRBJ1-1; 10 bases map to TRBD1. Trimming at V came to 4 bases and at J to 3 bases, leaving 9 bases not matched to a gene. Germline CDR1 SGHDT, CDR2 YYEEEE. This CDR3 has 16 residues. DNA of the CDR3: TGTGCCAGCAGCGAAGGGACAGGGGCCCTTTACACTGAAGCTTTCTTT. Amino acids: CASSEGTGALYTEAFF.

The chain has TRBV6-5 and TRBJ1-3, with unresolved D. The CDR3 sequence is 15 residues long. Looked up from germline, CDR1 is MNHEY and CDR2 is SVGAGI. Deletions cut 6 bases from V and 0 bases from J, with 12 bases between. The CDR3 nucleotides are TGTGCCAGCAGCCTTGGCCCATTCTCTGGAAACACCATATATTTT. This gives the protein CASSLGPFSGNTIYF.

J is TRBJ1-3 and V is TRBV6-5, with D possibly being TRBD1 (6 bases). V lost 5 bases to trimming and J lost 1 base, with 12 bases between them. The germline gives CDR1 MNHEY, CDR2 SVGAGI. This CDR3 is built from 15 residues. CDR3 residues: CASSQTGTSGNTIYF. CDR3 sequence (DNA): TGTGCCAGCAGTCAGACCGGGACATCTGGAAACACCATATATTTT.

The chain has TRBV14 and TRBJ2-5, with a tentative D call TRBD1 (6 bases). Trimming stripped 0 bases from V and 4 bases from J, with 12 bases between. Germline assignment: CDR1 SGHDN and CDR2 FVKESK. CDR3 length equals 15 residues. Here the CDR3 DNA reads TGTGCCAGCAGCCAAGAGTTGCAGGGGCTAGAGACCCAGTACTTC. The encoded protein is CASSQELQGLETQYF.

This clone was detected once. CDR3 sequence: CASSPGSVFTF. CDR3 nucleotide sequence: TGTGCCAGCAGCCCAGGCTCAGTCTTTACCTTC. The V and J genes are TRBV3-1 (or the pseudogene TRBV3-2) and TRBJ1-2; D not resolved. V was trimmed by 4 bases and J by 14 bases, leaving 14 bases between them. In germline, CDR1 is LGHDT, CDR2 YNNKEL (reference sequence). The CDR3 extends over 11 amino acids.

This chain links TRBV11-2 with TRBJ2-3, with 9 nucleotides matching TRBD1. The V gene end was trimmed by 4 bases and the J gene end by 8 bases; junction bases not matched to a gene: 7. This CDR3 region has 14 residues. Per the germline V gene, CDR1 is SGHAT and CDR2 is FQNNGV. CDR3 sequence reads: CASSSNRGRGTQYF. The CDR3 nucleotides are TGTGCCAGCAGCTCAAACAGGGGGCGGGGTACGCAGTATTTT.

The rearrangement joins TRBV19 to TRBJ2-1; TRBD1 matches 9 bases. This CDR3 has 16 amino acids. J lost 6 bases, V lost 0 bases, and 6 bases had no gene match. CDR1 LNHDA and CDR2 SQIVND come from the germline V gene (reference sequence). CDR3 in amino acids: CASSIDLGTGTNEQFF. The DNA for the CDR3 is TGTGCCAGTAGTATAGATCTCGGGACAGGGACCAATGAGCAGTTCTTC.

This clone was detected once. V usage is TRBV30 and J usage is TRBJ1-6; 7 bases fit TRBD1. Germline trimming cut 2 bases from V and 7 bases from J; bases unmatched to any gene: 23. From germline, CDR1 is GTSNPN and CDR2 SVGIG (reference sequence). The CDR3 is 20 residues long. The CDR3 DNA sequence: TGTGCCTGGAGTCTTTACTCGGACAGGACTCTAACTGCCCCAAATTCACCCCTCCACTTT. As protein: CAWSLYSDRTLTAPNSPLHF.

The CDR3 bases are TGTGCCAGCAGCTTAGAGGGCGGGAGCTACGGTGAGCAGTTCTTC. This gives the protein CASSLEGGSYGEQFF. The rearrangement links TRBV7-2 to TRBJ2-1, with 7 bases aligning to TRBD2. The CDR3 runs to 15 residues. Germline CDR1 is SGHTA and CDR2 is FQGNSA. The trim removed 1 base at V and 9 bases at J, leaving 9 bases unmatched.

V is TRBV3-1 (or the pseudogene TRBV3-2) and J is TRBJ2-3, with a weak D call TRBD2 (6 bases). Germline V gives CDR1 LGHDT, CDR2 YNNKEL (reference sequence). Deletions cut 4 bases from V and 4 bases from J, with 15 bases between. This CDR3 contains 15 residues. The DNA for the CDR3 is TGTGCCAGCAGCCCGCCACTAGCACTTCCAGATACGCAGTATTTT. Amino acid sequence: CASSPPLALPDTQYF.